The rows below give T cell receptor beta chains drawn from one sample of a study of identical twins. A single record per CDR3 protein comes from TCRdb applying MiXCR to the 5' RACE reads. The table shows 250,000 to 300,000 distinct CDR3 sequences, with about 9% occurring only once. This same sample was also part of a study on yellow fever vaccine responses in identical twins.

Sequenced input: CD8+ T cells sorted from blood. These receptors were obtained from a woman under 30 in good health. The CDR3 runs from the conserved cysteine through the conserved F or W. The order of the fields is clone size, J gene, V gene, D gene, CDR3 DNA, CDR3 protein. A D gene is named only where the DNA matches it firmly. Only part of the rows carry a size: once, few, many, or a class if the clone is expanded.

abundance: .
j_gene: TRBJ2-1
v_gene: TRBV29-1
d_gene: TRBD2
CDR3nt: TGCAGCGTTGCGACTAGCGGGACCTACAATGAGCAGTTCTTC
CDR3aa: CSVATSGTYNEQFF

abundance: many
j_gene: TRBJ2-2
v_gene: TRBV5-4
d_gene: .
CDR3nt: TGTGCCAGCAGCTTATCTCCCGGGGAGCTGTTTTTT
CDR3aa: CASSLSPGELFF

abundance: .
j_gene: TRBJ2-4
v_gene: TRBV7-2
d_gene: TRBD1
CDR3nt: TGTGCCAGCAGCTTAGGGACAGGGGTCAAAAACATTCAGTACTTC
CDR3aa: CASSLGTGVKNIQYF

abundance: few
j_gene: TRBJ2-1
v_gene: TRBV6-2/TRBV6-3
d_gene: .
CDR3nt: TGTGCCAGCAGTTCTGCCGGGATCCCCAATGAGCAGTTCTTC
CDR3aa: CASSSAGIPNEQFF

abundance: many
j_gene: TRBJ2-3
v_gene: TRBV6-2/TRBV6-3
d_gene: TRBD2
CDR3nt: TGTGCCAGCAGTTCCGCGACTAGCGGGCACACAGATACGCAGTATTTT
CDR3aa: CASSSATSGHTDTQYF

abundance: .
j_gene: TRBJ2-3
v_gene: TRBV7-2
d_gene: .
CDR3nt: TGTGCCAGCAGCTTAGAGTGGGTGGCCACAGATACGCAGTATTTT
CDR3aa: CASSLEWVATDTQYF

abundance: few
j_gene: TRBJ2-5
v_gene: TRBV5-6
d_gene: .
CDR3nt: TGTGCCAGCAGCCCGGGACAAAACCAAGAGACCCAGTACTTC
CDR3aa: CASSPGQNQETQYF

abundance: many
j_gene: TRBJ1-6
v_gene: TRBV27
d_gene: .
CDR3nt: TGTGCCAGCAGCTTAGGACAAAAGACCTCACCCCTCCACTTT
CDR3aa: CASSLGQKTSPLHF

abundance: .
j_gene: TRBJ2-5
v_gene: TRBV27
d_gene: .
CDR3nt: TGTGCCAGCAGCCCTACTGCGGGAGTGGGGGCCAGACACTTC
CDR3aa: CASSPTAGVGARHF

abundance: .
j_gene: TRBJ2-7
v_gene: TRBV29-1
d_gene: .
CDR3nt: TGCAGCGGGGAAGGCGGCGACGAGCAGTACTTC
CDR3aa: CSGEGGDEQYF

abundance: many
j_gene: TRBJ2-5
v_gene: TRBV12-3/TRBV12-4
d_gene: .
CDR3nt: TGTGCCAGCAGTCCCTGGCCGGCTGAACAAGAGACCCAGTACTTC
CDR3aa: CASSPWPAEQETQYF